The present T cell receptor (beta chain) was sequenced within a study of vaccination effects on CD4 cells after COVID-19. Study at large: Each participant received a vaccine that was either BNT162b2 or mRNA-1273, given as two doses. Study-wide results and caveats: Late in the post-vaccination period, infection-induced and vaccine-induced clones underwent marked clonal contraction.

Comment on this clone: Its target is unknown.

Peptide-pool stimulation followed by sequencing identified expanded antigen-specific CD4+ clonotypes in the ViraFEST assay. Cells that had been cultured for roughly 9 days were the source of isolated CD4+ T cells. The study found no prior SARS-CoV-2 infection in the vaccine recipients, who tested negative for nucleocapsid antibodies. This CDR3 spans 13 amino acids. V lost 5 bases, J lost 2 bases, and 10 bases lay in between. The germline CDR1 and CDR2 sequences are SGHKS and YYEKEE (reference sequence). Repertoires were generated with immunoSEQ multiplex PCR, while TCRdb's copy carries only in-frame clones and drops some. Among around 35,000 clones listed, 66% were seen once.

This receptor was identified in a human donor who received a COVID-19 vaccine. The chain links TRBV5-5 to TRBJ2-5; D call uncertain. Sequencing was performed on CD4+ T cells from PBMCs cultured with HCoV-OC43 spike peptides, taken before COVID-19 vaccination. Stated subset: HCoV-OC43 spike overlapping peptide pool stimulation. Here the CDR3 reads CASSGRTQETQYF. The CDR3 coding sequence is TGTGCCAGCAGTGGGCGGACGCAAGAGACCCAGTACTTC.